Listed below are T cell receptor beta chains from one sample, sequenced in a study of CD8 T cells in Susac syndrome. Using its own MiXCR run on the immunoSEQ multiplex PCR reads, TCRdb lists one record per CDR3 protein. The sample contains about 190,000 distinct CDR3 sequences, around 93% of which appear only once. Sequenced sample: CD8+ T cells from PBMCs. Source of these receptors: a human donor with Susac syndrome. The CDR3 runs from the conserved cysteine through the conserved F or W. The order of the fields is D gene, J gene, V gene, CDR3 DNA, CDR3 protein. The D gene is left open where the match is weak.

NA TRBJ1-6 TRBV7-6 TGTGCCAGCAGCTTAGCGCGTTTGGCCGGAGATTCACCCCTCCACTTT CASSLARLAGDSPLHF
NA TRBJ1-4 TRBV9 TGTGCCAGCAGCGTAGATGATAGGAATAATGAAAAACTGTTTTTT CASSVDDRNNEKLFF
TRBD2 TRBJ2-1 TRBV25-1 TGTGCCAGCAGTGAATTTGGCGGGGGGGCCTATGAGCAGTTCTTC CASSEFGGGAYEQFF
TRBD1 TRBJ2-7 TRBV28 TGTGCCAGCAGTTTGCGACAGGGGGGCGACTACGAGCAGTACTTC CASSLRQGGDYEQYF
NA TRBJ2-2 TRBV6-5 TGTGCCAGCAGGAATTCGAACACCGGGGAGCTGTTTTTT CASRNSNTGELFF
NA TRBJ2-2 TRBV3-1 TGTGCCAGCAGCCAAGGCCAGAGGGGAAACACCGGGGAGCTGTTTTTT CASSQGQRGNTGELFF
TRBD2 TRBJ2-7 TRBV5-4 TGTGCCAGCACAGACTCTAGCGGGAGTATCTACGAGCAGTACTTC CASTDSSGSIYEQYF
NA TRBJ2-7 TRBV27 TGTGCCAGCAGCCCATACGACTGGGGCGAGCAGTACTTC CASSPYDWGEQYF
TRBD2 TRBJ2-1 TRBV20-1 TGCAGTGCTAGAGAGTCCGTATCGGAGCGGGGAAACAATGAGCAGTTCTTC CSARESVSERGNNEQFF
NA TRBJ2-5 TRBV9 TGTGCCAGCAGCTTAGTCATGTCCCTTCAAGAGACCCAGTACTTC CASSLVMSLQETQYF
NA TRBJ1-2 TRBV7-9 TGTGCCAGCAGCTTCCCCCGGGACGGATTTAACTATGGCTACACCTTC CASSFPRDGFNYGYTF
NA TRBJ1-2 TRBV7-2 TGTGCCAGCAGCTTAGGGCAACTCCTCTATGGCTACACCTTC CASSLGQLLYGYTF
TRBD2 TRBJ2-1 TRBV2 TGTGCCAGCAGGGGGACTAGCGGGAGCTCCTACAATGAGCAGTTCTTC CASRGTSGSSYNEQFF
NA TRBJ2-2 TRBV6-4 TGTGCCAGCAGTGACACTAACACCGGGGAGCTGTTTTTT CASSDTNTGELFF
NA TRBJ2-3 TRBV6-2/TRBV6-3 TGTGCCAGCACCCCGGACGCCGCAGATACGCAGTATTTT CASTPDAADTQYF
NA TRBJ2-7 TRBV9 TGTGCCAGCAGCGTAGGAAGTGGGGTTAACGAGCAGTACTTC CASSVGSGVNEQYF
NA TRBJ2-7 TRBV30 TGTGCCTGGAGTGTATTACCTCCCGGGACTGGGCCGTTTGAGCAGTACTTC CAWSVLPPGTGPFEQYF
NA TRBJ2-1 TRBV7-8 TGTGCCAGCAGCTCCCACCTTGGGGGGGCAACGTACAATGAGCAGTTCTTC CASSSHLGGATYNEQFF
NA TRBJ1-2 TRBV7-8 TGTGCCAGCAGCTTAGTGGGAGGACTTGCTAACTATGGCTACACCTTC CASSLVGGLANYGYTF
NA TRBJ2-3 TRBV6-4 TGTGCCAGCAGGACTACGTTGAGCACAGATACGCAGTATTTT CASRTTLSTDTQYF
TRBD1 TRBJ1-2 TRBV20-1 TGCAGTGGTAGCCCGGGACAGGGCTATGGCTACACCTTC CSGSPGQGYGYTF
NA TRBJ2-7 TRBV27 TGTGCCAGCAGTTTTTCAATAGCAACCTACGAGCAGTACTTC CASSFSIATYEQYF
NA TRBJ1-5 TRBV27 TGTGCCAGCAGTCGACCGGGACACAATCAGCCCCAGCATTTT CASSRPGHNQPQHF
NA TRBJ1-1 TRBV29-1 TGCAGCGTTGCCCCTGTAGGGGGAATCGAAGTTGGAGCTTTCTTT CSVAPVGGIEVGAFF
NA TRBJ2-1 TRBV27 TGTGCCAGCAGTCTCCGGGACTGGTACAATGAGCAGTTCTTC CASSLRDWYNEQFF
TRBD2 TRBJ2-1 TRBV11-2 TGTGCCAGCAGCCCCCAAGGGCGGGGGGGCAGGAATGAGCAGTTCTTC CASSPQGRGGRNEQFF
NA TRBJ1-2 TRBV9 TGTGCCAGCTCACTGGGGGGTGCATCAGTTTATGGCTACACCTTC CASSLGGASVYGYTF
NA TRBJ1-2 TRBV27 TGTGCCAGCAGTTTAACAGGGACCTTTCCTTATGGCTACACCTTC CASSLTGTFPYGYTF
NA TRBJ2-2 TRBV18 TGTGCCAGCTCACCATGGAAGGTCGTGAGAGCCGGGGAGCTGTTTTTT CASSPWKVVRAGELFF
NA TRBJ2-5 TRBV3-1 TGTGCCAGCAGCCAAGAGTTGACGGGGGGCGAGACCCAGTACTTC CASSQELTGGETQYF
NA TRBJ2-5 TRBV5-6 TGTGCCAGCAGCTTGGCCGTTGGGGGCGAGACCCAGTACTTC CASSLAVGGETQYF
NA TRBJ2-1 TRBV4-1 TGCGCCAGCAGGGATCCGACAGGCAAGCAGTTCTTC CASRDPTGKQFF
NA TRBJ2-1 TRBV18 TGTGCCAGCTCACCCGCGGGCCTTTCTGGCAATGAGCAGTTCTTC CASSPAGLSGNEQFF